This T cell receptor (beta chain) derives from a study of blood T cell repertoires in COVID-19. CDR3 length equals 14 residues. Germline CDR1 MNHEY, CDR2 SMNVEV (reference sequence). The germline V and J ends were trimmed by 6 bases and 2 bases, with 14 bases remaining between them. How the authors handled the data: Reference gene primer amplification gave nucleated cell count estimates. Sequencing was performed with immunoSEQ multiplex PCR; in TCRdb, only in-frame clones are kept and a portion is missing. V and J calls and clone size are given by that table; D and trimming were obtained from the DNA. Here the sample spans 150,000 to 200,000 clones, about 93% being singletons.

This clonotype originated in a man aged 50 to 59 with acute or convalescent COVID-19. This sequence joins TRBV27 and TRBJ2-7; maybe TRBD1 (6 bases). The sample comprised peripheral blood. CDR3 sequence: CASRLLGGTYEQYV. In DNA form, the CDR3 reads TGTGCCAGCAGACTTCTAGGGGGAACCTACGAGCAGTACGTC.